Listed here are 16 T cell receptor beta chains from one sample, sequenced in a study of shared clonotypes between healthy human individuals (dated by TCRdb to the early 2020s). CD8 naive samples were CD45RO-negative cells positively selected for CCR7, giving a CD45RA+CCR7+ population that excluded TemRA cells. Library preparation was by the immunoSEQ multiplex PCR assay. Imported from immuneACCESS, the table was reduced by TCRdb to in-frame sequences with V and J called. These copies leave out some clones; in studies compared against another copy, an unresolved V gene accounts for under half, and the cause of the remainder is not known. In this sample the table shows roughly 2,000,000 clones, about 94% of which occur a single time. Less than 2% of the sample goes to the ten largest clones. Sequencing input: naive CD8+ T cells from PBMCs. What the cell subset or site label conveys for this sample: CD45RA+CCR7+. The source is a young man in good health. Some clones in this sample may be carry-over from other donors' samples.

The V gene is TRBV9, the J gene TRBJ2-1; TRBD2 matches 8 bases. The CDR3 is made up of 15 amino acids. Germline CDR1 is SGDLS and CDR2 is YYNGEE. V lost 3 bases to trimming and J lost 8 bases; unmatched junction nucleotides: 10. The CDR3 region has the DNA TGTGCCAGCAGCGCCACTAGCGGACCCTATCATGAGCAGTTCTTC. Translating gives CASSATSGPYHEQFF.

The rearrangement links TRBV5-4 to TRBJ1-1; TRBD1 might be the D (6 bases). The CDR3 is 17 residues long. The ends were cut back, 4 bases at V and 5 bases at J, with 24 bases in the middle. The germline CDR1 and CDR2 sequences are SGHNT and YYREEE (reference sequence). DNA of the CDR3: TGTGCCAGCAGCCCCTTCGACAGGAGCCCACCTGAAACTGAAGCTTTCTTT. Protein sequence: CASSPFDRSPPETEAFF.

The V call is TRBV11-2, the J call TRBJ2-7, with a possible D match to TRBD2 (5 bases). The germline V gene encodes CDR1 SGHAT and CDR2 FQNNGV. V lost 5 bases, J lost 2 bases, and 13 bases lay in between. The CDR3 extends over 14 amino acids. The CDR3 DNA follows: TGTGCCAGCAGCATACTAGGCGCCACCTACGAGCAGTACTTC. Encoded protein: CASSILGATYEQYF.

The chain joins TRBV19 to TRBJ2-5, with D tentatively TRBD2 (5 bases). CDR1 is LNHDA and CDR2 is SQIVND in the germline V gene (reference sequence). Trimming left V 5 bases short and J 9 bases short, with 19 bases between. The CDR3 runs to 14 residues. The CDR3 DNA reads TGTGCCAGTAGTGGGGTCTCCCGAATGGAGGCCCAGTACTTC. It translates to CASSGVSRMEAQYF.

V is TRBV27 and J is TRBJ2-7; tentatively, D is TRBD2 (6 bases). Germline CDR1 reads MNHEY; CDR2 reads SMNVEV (reference sequence). The CDR3 sequence is 15 residues long. Trimming removed 1 base at V and 1 base at J, with 11 bases between. As DNA, the CDR3 is TGTGCCAGCAGTTTATATCCGGGAGAGTCCTACGAGCAGTACTTC. It specifies CASSLYPGESYEQYF.

The rearrangement joins TRBV28 to TRBJ2-2, with a possible D match to TRBD2 (5 bases). CDR3 length equals 15 residues. The V end was cut by 3 bases, the J end by 2 bases, with 10 bases between. Germline loops: CDR1 MDHEN, CDR2 SYDVKM. Written as DNA, the CDR3 is TGTGCCAGCAGTTTCCCTGACTACAACACCGGGGAGCTGTTTTTT. The encoded protein is CASSFPDYNTGELFF. The entire variable domain, with the rest obtained from reference TRBV28 and TRBJ2-2, is as follows: DVKVTQSSRYLVKRTGEKVFLECVQDMDHENMFWYRQDPGLGLRLIYFSYDVKMKEKGDIPEGYSVSREKKERFSLILESASTNQTSMYLCASSFPDYNTGELFFGEGSRLTVL.

This clone was observed a single time. This chain links TRBV27 with TRBJ1-2, with D hard to call. Germline loops: CDR1 MNHEY, CDR2 SMNVEV (reference sequence). Trimming took off 4 bases at V and 3 bases at J, with 9 bases between the two ends. The CDR3 totals 13 residues. The CDR3 region has the DNA TGTGCCAGCAGTTACGGCAGTCACTATGGCTACACCTTC. This sequence encodes CASSYGSHYGYTF.

The V gene is TRBV7-3, the J gene TRBJ2-1, with D possibly being TRBD1 (5 bases). This CDR3 spans 13 amino acids. The ends were cut back, 5 bases at V and 2 bases at J, with 7 bases in the middle. Per the germline V gene, CDR1 is SGHTA and CDR2 is FQGTGA. CDR3 protein: CASSMTAYNEQFF. CDR3 nucleotides: TGTGCCAGCAGCATGACAGCCTACAATGAGCAGTTCTTC.

The chain joins TRBV7-9 to TRBJ1-2, with TRBD1 matching 7 bases. Per germline, CDR1 SEHNR and CDR2 FQNEAQ (reference sequence). The CDR3 runs 11 residues. In DNA form, the CDR3 reads TGTGCTAAAGGGACAGCTAATGGCTACACCTTC. It is translated as CAKGTANGYTF. The full variable domain, in which reference TRBV7-9 and TRBJ1-2 provide the parts outside the CDR3, is DTGVSQNPRHKITKRGQNVTFRCDPISEHNRLYWYRQTLGQGPEFLTYFQNEAQLEKSRLLSDRFSAERPKGSFSTLEIQRTEQGDSAMYLCAKGTANGYTFGSGTRLTVV.

CDR3 loop: CASSVVAGGFTEAFF. The CDR3 nucleotides read TGTGCCAGCAGCGTAGTCGCCGGGGGCTTCACTGAAGCTTTCTTT. The chain is built from TRBV9 and TRBJ1-1, with TRBD1 as a possible D gene (6 bases). The CDR3 runs to 15 residues. Germline CDR1 SGDLS, CDR2 YYNGEE. V dropped 0 bases and J dropped 4 bases, with 13 bases sitting between them.

The chain carries TRBV5-4 and TRBJ2-7; D is undetermined. CDR3 size: 12 residues. From germline, CDR1 is SGHNT and CDR2 YYREEE (reference sequence). V was cut by 0 bases and J by 9 bases, with 10 bases left in between. Written as DNA, the CDR3 is TGTGCCAGCAGCTTGGATGGGAATCTGCAGTACTTC. It specifies CASSLDGNLQYF. Variable domain in full (rest from reference TRBV5-4 and TRBJ2-7): ETGVTQSPTHLIKTRGQQVTLRCSSQSGHNTVSWYQQALGQGPQFIFQYYREEENGRGNFPPRFSGLQFPNYSSELNVNALELDDSALYLCASSLDGNLQYFGPGTRLTVT.

J is TRBJ2-1 and V is TRBV19; 12 positions match TRBD2. Germline CDR1 LNHDA, CDR2 SQIVND (reference sequence). The CDR3 is 16 amino acids. J lost 6 bases, V lost 1 base, and 4 bases had no gene match. The CDR3 nucleotides read TGTGCCAGTAGTATAGGGCCTAGCGGGAGGGCCAATGAGCAGTTCTTC. This translates into CASSIGPSGRANEQFF.

J is TRBJ2-7 and V is TRBV27; D is uncertain. Germline V lookup: CDR1 MNHEY, CDR2 SMNVEV (reference sequence). V was clipped by 5 bases and J by 0 bases, with 11 bases between them. This CDR3 is 14 amino acids long. CDR3 DNA: TGTGCCAGCAGTGTCCTCCCGAGCTCCTACGAGCAGTACTTC. Encoded protein: CASSVLPSSYEQYF.

The chain is built from TRBV12-5 and TRBJ2-1; 7 nucleotides match TRBD1. Germline V lookup: CDR1 LGHNT, CDR2 FRNRAP. The CDR3 length is 16 residues. Trimming cost V 0 bases and J 6 bases; bases outside gene matches: 8. CDR3 coding DNA: TGTGCTAGTGGTTTGGTCCGACAGGGTGTACGCAATGAGCAGTTCTTC. Protein: CASGLVRQGVRNEQFF.

The chain uses TRBV7-9 and TRBJ2-7; TRBD1 matches at 8 bases. Trimming took 0 bases from V and 4 from J; bases not matched to a gene: 5. The CDR3 runs to 15 residues. CDR1 and CDR2 from the germline V gene are SEHNR and FQNEAQ (reference sequence). This CDR3 reads CASSLAQGAAYEQYF. CDR3 nucleotide sequence: TGTGCCAGCAGCTTAGCGCAGGGGGCGGCTTACGAGCAGTACTTC.

The chain joins TRBV5-4 to TRBJ2-6; no firm D call. The CDR3 is 17 residues long. Germline V gene lookup returns CDR1 SGHNT and CDR2 YYREEE (reference sequence). V was cut by 2 bases and J by 4 bases, with 16 bases left in between. The CDR3 is CASSLSAGGAGANVLTF. DNA for the CDR3: TGTGCCAGCAGCTTAAGCGCTGGCGGTGCCGGGGCCAACGTCCTGACTTTC.